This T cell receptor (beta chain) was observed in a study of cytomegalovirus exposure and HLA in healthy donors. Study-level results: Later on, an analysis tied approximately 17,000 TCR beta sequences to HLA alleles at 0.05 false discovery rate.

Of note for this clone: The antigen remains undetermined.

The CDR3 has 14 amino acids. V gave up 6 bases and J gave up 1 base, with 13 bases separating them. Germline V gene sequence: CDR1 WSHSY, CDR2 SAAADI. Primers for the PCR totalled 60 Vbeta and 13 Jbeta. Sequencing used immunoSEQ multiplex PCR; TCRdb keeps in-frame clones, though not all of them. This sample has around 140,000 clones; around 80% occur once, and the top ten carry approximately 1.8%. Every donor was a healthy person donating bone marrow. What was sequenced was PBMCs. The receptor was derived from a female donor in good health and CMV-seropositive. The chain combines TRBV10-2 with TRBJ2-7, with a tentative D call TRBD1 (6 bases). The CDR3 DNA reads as TGCGCCAGCAGACTCGGGACAAGGTCCTACGAGCAGTACTTC. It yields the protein CASRLGTRSYEQYF.